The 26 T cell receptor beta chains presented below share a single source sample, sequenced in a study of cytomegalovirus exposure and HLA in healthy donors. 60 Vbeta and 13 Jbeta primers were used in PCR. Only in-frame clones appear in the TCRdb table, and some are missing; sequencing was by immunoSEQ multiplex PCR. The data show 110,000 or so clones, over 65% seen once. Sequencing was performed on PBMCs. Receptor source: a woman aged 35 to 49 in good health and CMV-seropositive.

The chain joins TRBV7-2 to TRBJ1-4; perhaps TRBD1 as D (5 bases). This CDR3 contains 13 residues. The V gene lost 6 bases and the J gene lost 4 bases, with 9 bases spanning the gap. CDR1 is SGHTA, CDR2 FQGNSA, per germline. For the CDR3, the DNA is TGTGCCAGCAGTAGACAGTATAATGAAAAACTGTTTTTT. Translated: CASSRQYNEKLFF.

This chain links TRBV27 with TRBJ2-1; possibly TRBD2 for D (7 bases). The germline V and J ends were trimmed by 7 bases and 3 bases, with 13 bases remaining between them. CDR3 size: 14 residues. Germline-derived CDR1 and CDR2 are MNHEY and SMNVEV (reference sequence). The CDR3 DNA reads TGTGCCAGCAATAGGGGGGGAGACTACAATGAGCAGTTCTTC. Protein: CASNRGGDYNEQFF.

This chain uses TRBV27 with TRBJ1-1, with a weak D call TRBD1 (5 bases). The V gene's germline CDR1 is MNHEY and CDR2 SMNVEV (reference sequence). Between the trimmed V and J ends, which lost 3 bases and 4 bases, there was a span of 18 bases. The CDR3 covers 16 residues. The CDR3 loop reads CASSFDRWGVGTEAFF. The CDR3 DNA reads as TGTGCCAGCAGTTTTGACCGATGGGGGGTTGGCACTGAAGCTTTCTTT.

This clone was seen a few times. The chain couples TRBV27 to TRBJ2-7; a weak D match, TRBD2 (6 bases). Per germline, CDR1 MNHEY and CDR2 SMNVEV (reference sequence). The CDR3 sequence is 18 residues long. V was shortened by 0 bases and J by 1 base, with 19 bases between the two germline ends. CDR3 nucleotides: TGTGCCAGCAGTTTATCGTGGGTGTCTGGCGGGAATTCCTACGAGCAGTACTTC. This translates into CASSLSWVSGGNSYEQYF.

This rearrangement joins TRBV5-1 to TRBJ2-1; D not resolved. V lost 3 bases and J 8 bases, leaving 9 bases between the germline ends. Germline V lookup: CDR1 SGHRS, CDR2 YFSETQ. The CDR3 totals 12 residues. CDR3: CASSSGWYEQFF. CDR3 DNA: TGCGCCAGCAGCTCCGGGTGGTATGAGCAGTTCTTC.

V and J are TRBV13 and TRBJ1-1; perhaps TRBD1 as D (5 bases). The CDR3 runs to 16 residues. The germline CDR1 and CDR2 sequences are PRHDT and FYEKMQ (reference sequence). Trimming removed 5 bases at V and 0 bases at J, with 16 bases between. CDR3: CASSPKTGTMNTEAFF. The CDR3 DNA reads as TGTGCCAGCAGCCCTAAAACAGGTACCATGAACACTGAAGCTTTCTTT. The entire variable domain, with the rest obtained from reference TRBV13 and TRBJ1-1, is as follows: AAGVIQSPRHLIKEKRETATLKCYPIPRHDTVYWYQQGPGQDPQFLISFYEKMQSDKGSIPDRFSAQQFSDYHSELNMSSLELGDSALYFCASSPKTGTMNTEAFFGQGTRLTVV.

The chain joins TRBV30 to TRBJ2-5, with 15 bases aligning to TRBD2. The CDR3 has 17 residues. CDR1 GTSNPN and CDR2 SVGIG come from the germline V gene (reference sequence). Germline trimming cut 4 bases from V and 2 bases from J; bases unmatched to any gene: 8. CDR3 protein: CAWNPGLAGGVQETQYF. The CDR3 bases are TGTGCCTGGAACCCGGGACTAGCGGGAGGCGTGCAAGAGACCCAGTACTTC. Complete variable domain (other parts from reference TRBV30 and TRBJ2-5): SQTIHQWPATLVQPVGSPLSLECTVEGTSNPNLYWYRQAAGRGLQLLFYSVGIGQISSEVPQNLSASRPQDRQFILSSKKLLLSDSGFYLCAWNPGLAGGVQETQYFGPGTRLLVL.

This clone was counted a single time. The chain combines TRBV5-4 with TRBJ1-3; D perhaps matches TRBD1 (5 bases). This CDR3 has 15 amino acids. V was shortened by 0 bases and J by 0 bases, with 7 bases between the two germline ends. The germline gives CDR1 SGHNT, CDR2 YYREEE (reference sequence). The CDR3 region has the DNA TGTGCCAGCAGCTTGGAACAGGCCTCTGGAAACACCATATATTTT. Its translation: CASSLEQASGNTIYF.

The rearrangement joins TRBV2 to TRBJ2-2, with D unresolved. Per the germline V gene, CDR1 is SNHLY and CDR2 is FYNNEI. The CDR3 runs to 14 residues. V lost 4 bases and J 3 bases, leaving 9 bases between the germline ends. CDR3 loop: CASSGGRYTGELFF. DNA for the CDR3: TGTGCCAGCAGTGGAGGCAGATACACCGGGGAGCTGTTTTTT.

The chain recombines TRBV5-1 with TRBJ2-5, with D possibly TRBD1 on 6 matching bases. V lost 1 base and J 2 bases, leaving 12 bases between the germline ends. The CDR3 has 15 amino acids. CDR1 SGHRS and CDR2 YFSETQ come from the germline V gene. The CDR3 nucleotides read TGCGCCAGCAGCTTGACAGGGTGGGATCAAGAGACCCAGTACTTC. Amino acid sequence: CASSLTGWDQETQYF. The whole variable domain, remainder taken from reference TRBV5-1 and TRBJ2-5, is KAGVTQTPRYLIKTRGQQVTLSCSPISGHRSVSWYQQTPGQGLQFLFEYFSETQRNKGNFPGRFSGRQFSNSRSEMNVSTLELGDSALYLCASSLTGWDQETQYFGPGTRLLVL.

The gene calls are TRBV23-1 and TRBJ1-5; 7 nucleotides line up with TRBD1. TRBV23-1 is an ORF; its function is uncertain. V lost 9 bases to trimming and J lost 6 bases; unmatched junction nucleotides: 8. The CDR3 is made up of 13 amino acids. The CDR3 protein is CARTGIQCQPQHF. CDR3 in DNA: TGCGCCAGGACAGGGATCCAATGTCAGCCCCAGCATTTT.

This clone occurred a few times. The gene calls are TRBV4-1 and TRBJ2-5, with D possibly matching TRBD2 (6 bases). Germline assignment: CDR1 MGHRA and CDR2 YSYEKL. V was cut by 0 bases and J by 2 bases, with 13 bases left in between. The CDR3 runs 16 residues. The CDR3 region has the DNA TGCGCCAGCAGCCAAGATCCGGGGGTGAGGCAAGAGACCCAGTACTTC. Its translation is CASSQDPGVRQETQYF.

The CDR3 protein is CASSPPGWDTQYF. The CDR3 DNA sequence: TGTGCCAGCAGTCCGCCGGGGTGGGATACGCAGTATTTT. The rearrangement joins TRBV6-1 to TRBJ2-3, with a tentative D call TRBD2 (5 bases). The CDR3 totals 13 residues. V was cut by 5 bases and J by 6 bases, with 12 bases left in between. Germline V gives CDR1 MNHNS, CDR2 SASEGT.

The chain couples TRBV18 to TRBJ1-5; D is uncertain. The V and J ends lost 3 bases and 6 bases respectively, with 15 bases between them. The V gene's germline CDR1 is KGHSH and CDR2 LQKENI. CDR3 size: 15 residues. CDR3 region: CASSPAGEIAQPQHF. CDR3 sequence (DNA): TGTGCCAGCTCACCGGCGGGAGAGATCGCTCAGCCCCAGCATTTT.

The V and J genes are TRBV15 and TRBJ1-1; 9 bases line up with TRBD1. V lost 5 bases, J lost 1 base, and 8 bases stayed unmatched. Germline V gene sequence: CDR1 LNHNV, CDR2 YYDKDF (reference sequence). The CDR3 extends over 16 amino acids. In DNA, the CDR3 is TGTGCCACCAGCGAAGGGACAGGGATACAGAACACTGAAGCTTTCTTT. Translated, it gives CATSEGTGIQNTEAFF.

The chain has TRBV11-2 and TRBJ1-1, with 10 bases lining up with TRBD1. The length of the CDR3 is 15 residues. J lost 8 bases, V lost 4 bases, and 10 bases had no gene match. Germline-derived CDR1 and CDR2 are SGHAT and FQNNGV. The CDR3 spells CASSSPGQGLREAFF. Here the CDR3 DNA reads TGTGCCAGCAGCTCCCCGGGACAGGGGTTAAGGGAAGCTTTCTTT.

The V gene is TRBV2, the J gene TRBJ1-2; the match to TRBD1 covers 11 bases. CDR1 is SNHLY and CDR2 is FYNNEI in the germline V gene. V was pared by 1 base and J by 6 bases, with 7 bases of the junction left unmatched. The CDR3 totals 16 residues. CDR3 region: CASSEGRTGGWNGYTF. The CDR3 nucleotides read TGTGCCAGCAGTGAAGGGAGGACAGGGGGCTGGAATGGCTACACCTTC.

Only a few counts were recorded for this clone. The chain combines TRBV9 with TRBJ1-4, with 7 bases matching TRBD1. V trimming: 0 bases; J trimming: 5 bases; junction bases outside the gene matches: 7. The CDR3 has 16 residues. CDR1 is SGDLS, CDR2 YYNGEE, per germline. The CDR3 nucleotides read TGTGCCAGCAGCGTAGAAGCGGACAGGCTAAATGAAAAACTGTTTTTT. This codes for CASSVEADRLNEKLFF. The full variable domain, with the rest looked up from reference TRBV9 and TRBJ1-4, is DSGVTQTPKHLITATGQRVTLRCSPRSGDLSVYWYQQSLDQGLQFLIQYYNGEERAKGNILERFSAQQFPDLHSELNLSSLELGDSALYFCASSVEADRLNEKLFFGSGTQLSVL.

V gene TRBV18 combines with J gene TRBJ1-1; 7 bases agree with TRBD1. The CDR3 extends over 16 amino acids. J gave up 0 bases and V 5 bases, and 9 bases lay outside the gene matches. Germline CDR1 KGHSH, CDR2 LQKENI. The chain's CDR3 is CASSFRQGGMNTEAFF. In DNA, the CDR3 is TGTGCCAGCTCATTCAGACAGGGAGGTATGAACACTGAAGCTTTCTTT. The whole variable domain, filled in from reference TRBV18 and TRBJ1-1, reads NAGVMQNPRHLVRRRGQEARLRCSPMKGHSHVYWYRQLPEEGLKFMVYLQKENIIDESGMPKERFSAEFPKEGPSILRIQQVVRGDSAAYFCASSFRQGGMNTEAFFGQGTRLTVV.

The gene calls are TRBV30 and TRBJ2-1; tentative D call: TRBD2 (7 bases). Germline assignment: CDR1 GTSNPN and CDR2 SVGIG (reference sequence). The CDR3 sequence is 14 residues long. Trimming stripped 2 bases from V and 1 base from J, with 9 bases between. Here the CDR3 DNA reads TGTGCCTGGAGTAGGGGGGGGTCCTACAATGAGCAGTTCTTC. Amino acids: CAWSRGGSYNEQFF.

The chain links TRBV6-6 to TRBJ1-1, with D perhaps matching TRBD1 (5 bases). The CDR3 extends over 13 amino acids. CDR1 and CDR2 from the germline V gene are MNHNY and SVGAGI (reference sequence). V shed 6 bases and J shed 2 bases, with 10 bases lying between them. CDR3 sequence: CASSSGINTEAFF. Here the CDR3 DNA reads TGTGCCAGCAGCTCAGGGATTAACACTGAAGCTTTCTTT.

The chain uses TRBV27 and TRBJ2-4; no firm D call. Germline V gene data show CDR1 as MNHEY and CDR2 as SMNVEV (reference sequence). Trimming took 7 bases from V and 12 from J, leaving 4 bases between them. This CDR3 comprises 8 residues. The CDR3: CASTGQYF. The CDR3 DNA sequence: TGTGCCAGCACAGGTCAGTACTTC.

The CDR3 loop reads CASSMLTPGGRVKNIQYF. For the CDR3, the DNA is TGTGCCAGTAGTATGTTAACCCCCGGCGGCAGGGTCAAAAACATTCAGTACTTC. The chain uses TRBV19 and TRBJ2-4, with D tentatively TRBD1 (5 bases). CDR3 size: 18 residues. The germline V gene encodes CDR1 LNHDA and CDR2 SQIVND (reference sequence). V was trimmed by 3 bases and J by 3 bases, leaving 21 bases between them.

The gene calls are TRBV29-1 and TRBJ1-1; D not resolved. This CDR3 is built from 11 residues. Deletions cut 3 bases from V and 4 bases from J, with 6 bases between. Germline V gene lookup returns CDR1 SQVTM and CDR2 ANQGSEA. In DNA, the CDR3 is TGCAGCGTTGATCTTTTCACTGAAGCTTTCTTT. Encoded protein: CSVDLFTEAFF.

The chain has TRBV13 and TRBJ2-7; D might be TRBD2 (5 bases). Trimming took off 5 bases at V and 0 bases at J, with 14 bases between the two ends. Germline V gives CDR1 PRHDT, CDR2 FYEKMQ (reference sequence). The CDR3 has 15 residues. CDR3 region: CASSTRTGSSYEQYF. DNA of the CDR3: TGTGCCAGCAGCACCCGGACGGGAAGCTCCTACGAGCAGTACTTC. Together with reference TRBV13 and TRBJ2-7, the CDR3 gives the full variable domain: AAGVIQSPRHLIKEKRETATLKCYPIPRHDTVYWYQQGPGQDPQFLISFYEKMQSDKGSIPDRFSAQQFSDYHSELNMSSLELGDSALYFCASSTRTGSSYEQYFGPGTRLTVT.

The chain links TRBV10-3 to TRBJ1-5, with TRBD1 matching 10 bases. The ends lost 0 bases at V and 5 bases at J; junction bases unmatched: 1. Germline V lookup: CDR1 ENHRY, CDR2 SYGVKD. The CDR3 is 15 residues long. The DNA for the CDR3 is TGTGCCATCAGTGAGTCCGGGACAGGGGATCAGCCCCAGCATTTT. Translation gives CAISESGTGDQPQHF.